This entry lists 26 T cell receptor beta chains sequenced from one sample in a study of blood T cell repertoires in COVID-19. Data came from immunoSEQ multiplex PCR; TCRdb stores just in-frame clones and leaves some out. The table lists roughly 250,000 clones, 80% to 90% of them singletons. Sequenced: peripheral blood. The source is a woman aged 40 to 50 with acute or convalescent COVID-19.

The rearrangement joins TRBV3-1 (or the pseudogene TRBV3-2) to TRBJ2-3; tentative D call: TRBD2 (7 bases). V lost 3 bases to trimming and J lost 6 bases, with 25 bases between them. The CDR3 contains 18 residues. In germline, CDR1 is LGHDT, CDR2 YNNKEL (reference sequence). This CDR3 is CASSHLSRRGGPRDTQYF. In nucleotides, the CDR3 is TGTGCCAGCAGCCACCTCAGCCGGAGGGGGGGTCCCAGGGATACGCAGTATTTT.

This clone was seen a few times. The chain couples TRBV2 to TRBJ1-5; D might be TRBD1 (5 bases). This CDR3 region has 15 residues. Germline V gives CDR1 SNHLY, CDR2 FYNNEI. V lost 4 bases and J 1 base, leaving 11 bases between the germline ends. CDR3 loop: CASSGAGPSNQPQHF. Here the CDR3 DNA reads TGTGCCAGCAGTGGGGCAGGGCCAAGCAATCAGCCCCAGCATTTT.

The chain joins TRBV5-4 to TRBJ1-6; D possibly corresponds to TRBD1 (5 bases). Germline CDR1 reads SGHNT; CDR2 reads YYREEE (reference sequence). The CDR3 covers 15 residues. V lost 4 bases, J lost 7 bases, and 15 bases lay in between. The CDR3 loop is CASSIDSPGNSPLHF. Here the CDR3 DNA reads TGTGCCAGCAGCATCGACAGTCCTGGAAATTCACCCCTCCACTTT.

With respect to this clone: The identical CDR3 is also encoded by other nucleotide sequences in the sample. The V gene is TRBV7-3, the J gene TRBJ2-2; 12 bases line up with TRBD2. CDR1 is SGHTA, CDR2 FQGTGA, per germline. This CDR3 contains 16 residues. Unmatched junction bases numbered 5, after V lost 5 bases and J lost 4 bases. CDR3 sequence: CASSPSGGAGTGELFF. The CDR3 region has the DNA TGTGCCAGCAGCCCTAGCGGGGGGGCTGGCACCGGGGAGCTGTTTTTT.

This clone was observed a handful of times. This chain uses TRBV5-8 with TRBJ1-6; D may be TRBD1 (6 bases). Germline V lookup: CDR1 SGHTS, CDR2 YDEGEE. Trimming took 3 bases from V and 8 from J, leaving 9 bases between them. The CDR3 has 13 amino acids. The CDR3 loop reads CASSSTGYSPLHF. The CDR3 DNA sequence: TGTGCCAGCAGCTCCACAGGGTATTCACCCCTCCACTTT.

Written as DNA, the CDR3 is TGCGCCAGCAGCCACCCGGGTAGCTCCTACAATGAGCAGTTCTTC. This codes for CASSHPGSSYNEQFF. V usage is TRBV4-1 and J usage is TRBJ2-1; D is unresolved. Trimming pared 3 bases from V and 0 bases from J, leaving 9 bases between. The V gene's germline CDR1 is MGHRA and CDR2 YSYEKL. This CDR3 region has 15 residues.

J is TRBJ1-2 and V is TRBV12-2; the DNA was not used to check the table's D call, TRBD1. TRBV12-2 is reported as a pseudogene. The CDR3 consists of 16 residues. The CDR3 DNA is TGTGCAAGTCGCTTAGTTATGGGGACAGTGGGCTATGGCTACACCTTC. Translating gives CASRLVMGTVGYGYTF.

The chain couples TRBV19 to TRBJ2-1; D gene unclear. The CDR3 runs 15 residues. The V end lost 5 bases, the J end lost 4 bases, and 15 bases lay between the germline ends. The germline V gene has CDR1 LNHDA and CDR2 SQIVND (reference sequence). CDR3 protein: CASSERNVRYNEQFF. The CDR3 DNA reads TGTGCCAGTAGTGAGAGGAACGTTAGGTACAATGAGCAGTTCTTC.

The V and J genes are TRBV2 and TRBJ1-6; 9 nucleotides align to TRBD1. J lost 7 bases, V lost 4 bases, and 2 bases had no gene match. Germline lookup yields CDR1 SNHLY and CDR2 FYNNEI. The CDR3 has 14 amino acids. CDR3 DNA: TGTGCCAGCAGTGTGGGACAGGGAAATTCACCCCTCCACTTT. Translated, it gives CASSVGQGNSPLHF.

This chain's CDR3 is CASSTRQGPNYGYTF. In DNA, the CDR3 is TGTGCCAGCAGCACCCGACAGGGGCCCAACTATGGCTACACCTTC. This chain connects TRBV7-2 to TRBJ1-2; 8 positions match TRBD1. From germline, CDR1 is SGHTA and CDR2 FQGNSA. J was trimmed by 2 bases and V by 5 bases; bases with no gene match: 7. The CDR3 covers 15 residues.

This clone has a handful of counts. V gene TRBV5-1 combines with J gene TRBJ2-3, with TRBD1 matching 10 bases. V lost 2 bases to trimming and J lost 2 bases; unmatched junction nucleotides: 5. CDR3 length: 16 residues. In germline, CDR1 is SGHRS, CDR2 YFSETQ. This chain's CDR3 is CASSFGQGGLTDTQYF. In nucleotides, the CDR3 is TGCGCCAGCAGCTTCGGACAGGGGGGCCTCACAGATACGCAGTATTTT.

The CDR3, as DNA: TGTGCCAGCAGCTCCGGGACAGGGGGCTATGAGCAGTTCTTC. Translating it yields CASSSGTGGYEQFF. The chain carries TRBV11-2 and TRBJ2-1; 12 positions match TRBD1. Looked up from germline, CDR1 is SGHAT and CDR2 is FQNNGV. The V gene end was trimmed by 4 bases and the J gene end by 8 bases; junction bases not matched to a gene: 3. The CDR3 is made up of 14 amino acids.

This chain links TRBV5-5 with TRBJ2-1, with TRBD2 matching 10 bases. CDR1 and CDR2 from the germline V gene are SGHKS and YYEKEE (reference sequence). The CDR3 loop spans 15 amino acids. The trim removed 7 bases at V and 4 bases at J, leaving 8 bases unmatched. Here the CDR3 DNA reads TGTGCCAGCGTCCCAGCGGGGGGGAGGTACAATGAGCAGTTCTTC. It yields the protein CASVPAGGRYNEQFF.

The CDR3 DNA sequence: TGTGCCAGTATTCGGCTAGCGGGTCCGAACACCGGGGAGCTGTTTTTT. Its protein is CASIRLAGPNTGELFF. This rearrangement joins TRBV19 to TRBJ2-2; the match to TRBD2 covers 8 bases. The trim removed 7 bases at V and 0 bases at J, leaving 7 bases unmatched. CDR3 length: 16 residues. Germline loops: CDR1 LNHDA, CDR2 SQIVND (reference sequence). The variable domain in full, completed from reference TRBV19 and TRBJ2-2, reads DGGITQSPKYLFRKEGQNVTLSCEQNLNHDAMYWYRQDPGQGLRLIYYSQIVNDFQKGDIAEGYSVSREKKESFPLTVTSAQKNPTAFYLCASIRLAGPNTGELFFGEGSRLTVL.

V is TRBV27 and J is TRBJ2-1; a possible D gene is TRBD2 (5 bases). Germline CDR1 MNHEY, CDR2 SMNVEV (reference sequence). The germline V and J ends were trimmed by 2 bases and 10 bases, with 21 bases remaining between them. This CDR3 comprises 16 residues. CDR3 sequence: CASSLVAPTPSSEQFF. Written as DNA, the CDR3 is TGTGCCAGCAGTTTAGTCGCGCCAACCCCATCTAGCGAGCAGTTCTTC.

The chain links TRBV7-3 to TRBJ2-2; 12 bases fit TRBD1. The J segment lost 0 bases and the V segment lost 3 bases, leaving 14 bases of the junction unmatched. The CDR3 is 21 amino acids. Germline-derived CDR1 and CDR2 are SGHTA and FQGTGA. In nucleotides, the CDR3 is TGTGCCAGCAGCTTGTTACCCCAAGCCGGGACAGGGGGCGCGAACACCGGGGAGCTGTTTTTT. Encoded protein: CASSLLPQAGTGGANTGELFF.

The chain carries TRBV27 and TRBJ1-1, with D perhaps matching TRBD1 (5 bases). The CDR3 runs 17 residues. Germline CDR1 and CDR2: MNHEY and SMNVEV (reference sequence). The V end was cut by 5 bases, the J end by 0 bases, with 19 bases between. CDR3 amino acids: CASSLSAGWDLNTEAFF. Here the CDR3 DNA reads TGTGCCAGCAGTCTGTCCGCGGGGTGGGACCTGAACACTGAAGCTTTCTTT.

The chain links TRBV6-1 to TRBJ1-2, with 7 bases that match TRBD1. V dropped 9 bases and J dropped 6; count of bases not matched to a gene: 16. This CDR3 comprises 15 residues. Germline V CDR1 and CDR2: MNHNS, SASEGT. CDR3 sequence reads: CASTPSGTATHGYTF. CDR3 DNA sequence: TGTGCCAGTACCCCTTCCGGGACAGCGACTCATGGCTACACCTTC.

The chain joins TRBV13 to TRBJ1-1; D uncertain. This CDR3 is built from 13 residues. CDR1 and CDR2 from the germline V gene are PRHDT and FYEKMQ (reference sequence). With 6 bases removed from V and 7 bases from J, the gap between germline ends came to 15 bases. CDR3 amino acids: CASSPVDSSEAFF. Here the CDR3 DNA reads TGTGCCAGCAGTCCCGTCGATAGCAGTGAAGCTTTCTTT.

The CDR3 sequence is CASSLSGGATGELFF. Written as DNA, the CDR3 is TGTGCCAGCAGCTTAAGTGGCGGAGCCACCGGGGAGCTGTTTTTT. The chain combines TRBV7-3 with TRBJ2-2; D unresolved. The germline V gene has CDR1 SGHTA and CDR2 FQGTGA. The CDR3 runs 15 residues. Trimming took 1 base from V and 4 from J, leaving 10 bases between them.

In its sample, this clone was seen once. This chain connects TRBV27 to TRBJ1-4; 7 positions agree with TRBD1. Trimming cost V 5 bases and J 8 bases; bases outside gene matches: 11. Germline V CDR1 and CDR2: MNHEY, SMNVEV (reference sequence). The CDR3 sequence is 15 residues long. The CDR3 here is CASSPHQGVGEKLFF. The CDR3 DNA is TGTGCCAGCAGTCCCCATCAGGGGGTAGGAGAAAAACTGTTTTTT.

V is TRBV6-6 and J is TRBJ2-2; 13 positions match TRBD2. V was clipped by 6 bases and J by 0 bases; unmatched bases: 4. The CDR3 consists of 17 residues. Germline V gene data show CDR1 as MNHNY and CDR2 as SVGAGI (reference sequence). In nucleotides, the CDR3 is TGTGCCAGCAGGCGACTAGCGGGGGGACCGAACACCGGGGAGCTGTTTTTT. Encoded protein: CASRRLAGGPNTGELFF.

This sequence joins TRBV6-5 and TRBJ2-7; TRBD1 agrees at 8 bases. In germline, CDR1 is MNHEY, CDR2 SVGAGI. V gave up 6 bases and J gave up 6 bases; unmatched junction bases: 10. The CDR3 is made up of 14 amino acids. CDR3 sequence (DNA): TGTGCCAGCAGCCCCGGACAGGGCATGGGCGAGCAGTACGTC. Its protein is CASSPGQGMGEQYV.

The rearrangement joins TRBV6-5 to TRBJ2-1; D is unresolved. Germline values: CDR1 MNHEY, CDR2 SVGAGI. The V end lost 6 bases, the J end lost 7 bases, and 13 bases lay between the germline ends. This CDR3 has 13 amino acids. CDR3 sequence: CASRALVRNEQFF. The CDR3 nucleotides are TGTGCCAGCAGAGCTCTGGTTCGGAATGAGCAGTTCTTC.

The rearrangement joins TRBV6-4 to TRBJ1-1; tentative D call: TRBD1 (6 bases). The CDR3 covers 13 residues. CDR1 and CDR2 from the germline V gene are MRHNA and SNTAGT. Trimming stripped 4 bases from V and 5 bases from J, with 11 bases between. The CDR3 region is CASSGQVRTEAFF. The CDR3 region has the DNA TGTGCCAGCAGTGGACAGGTGAGGACTGAAGCTTTCTTT.

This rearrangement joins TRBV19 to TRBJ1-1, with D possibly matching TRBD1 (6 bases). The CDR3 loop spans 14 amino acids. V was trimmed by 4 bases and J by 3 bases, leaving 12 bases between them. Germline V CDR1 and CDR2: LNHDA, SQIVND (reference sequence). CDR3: CASSRQGRDTEAFF. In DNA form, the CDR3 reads TGTGCCAGTAGTAGGCAGGGGAGGGACACTGAAGCTTTCTTT. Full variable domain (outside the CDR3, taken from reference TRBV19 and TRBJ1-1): DGGITQSPKYLFRKEGQNVTLSCEQNLNHDAMYWYRQDPGQGLRLIYYSQIVNDFQKGDIAEGYSVSREKKESFPLTVTSAQKNPTAFYLCASSRQGRDTEAFFGQGTRLTVV.